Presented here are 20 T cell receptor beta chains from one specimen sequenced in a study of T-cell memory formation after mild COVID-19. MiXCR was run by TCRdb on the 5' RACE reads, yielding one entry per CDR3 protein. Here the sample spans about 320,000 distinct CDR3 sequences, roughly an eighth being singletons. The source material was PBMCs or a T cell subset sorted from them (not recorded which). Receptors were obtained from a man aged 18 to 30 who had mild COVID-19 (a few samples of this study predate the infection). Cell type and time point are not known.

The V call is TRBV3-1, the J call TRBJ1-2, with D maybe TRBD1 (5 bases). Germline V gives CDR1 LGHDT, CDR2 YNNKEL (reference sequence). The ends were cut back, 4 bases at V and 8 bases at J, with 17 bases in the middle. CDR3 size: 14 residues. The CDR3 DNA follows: TGTGCCAGCAGCCTCAGACAGCGTCATGGAGGCTACACCTTC. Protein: CASSLRQRHGGYTF.

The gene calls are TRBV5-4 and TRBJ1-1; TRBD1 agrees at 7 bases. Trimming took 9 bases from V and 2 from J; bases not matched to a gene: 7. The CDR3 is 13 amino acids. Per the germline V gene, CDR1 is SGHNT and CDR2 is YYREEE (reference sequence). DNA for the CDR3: TGTGCCACCGGAGGGGGCGTCAACACTGAAGCTTTCTTT. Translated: CATGGGVNTEAFF.

The CDR3 region has the DNA TGCAGTGGGTTCTCCGCAACCTACAATGAGCAGTTCTTC. Protein: CSGFSATYNEQFF. The chain has TRBV20-1 and TRBJ2-1, with unresolved D. V lost 7 bases and J lost 2, with 12 bases in between. The CDR3 runs 13 residues. Germline-derived CDR1 and CDR2 are DFQATT and SNEGSKA (reference sequence).

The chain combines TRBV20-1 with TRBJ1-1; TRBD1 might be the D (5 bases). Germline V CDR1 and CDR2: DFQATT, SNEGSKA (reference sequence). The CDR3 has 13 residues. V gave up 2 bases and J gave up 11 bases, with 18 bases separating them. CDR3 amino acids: CSARLGRELSAFF. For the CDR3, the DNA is TGCAGTGCTAGATTGGGGCGGGAGCTTTCGGCTTTCTTT.

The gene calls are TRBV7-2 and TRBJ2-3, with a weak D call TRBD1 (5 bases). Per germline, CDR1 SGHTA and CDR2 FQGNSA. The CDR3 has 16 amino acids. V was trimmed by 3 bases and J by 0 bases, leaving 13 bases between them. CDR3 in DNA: TGTGCCAGCAGCTTCCCCAGGGTCGGGAGCACAGATACGCAGTATTTT. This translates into CASSFPRVGSTDTQYF.

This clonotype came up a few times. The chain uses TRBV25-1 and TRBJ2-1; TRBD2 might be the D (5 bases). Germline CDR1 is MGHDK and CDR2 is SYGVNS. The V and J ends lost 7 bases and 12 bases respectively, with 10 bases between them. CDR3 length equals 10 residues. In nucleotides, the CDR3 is TGTGCCAGCACTAGGGAGTCGCAGTTCTTC. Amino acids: CASTRESQFF.

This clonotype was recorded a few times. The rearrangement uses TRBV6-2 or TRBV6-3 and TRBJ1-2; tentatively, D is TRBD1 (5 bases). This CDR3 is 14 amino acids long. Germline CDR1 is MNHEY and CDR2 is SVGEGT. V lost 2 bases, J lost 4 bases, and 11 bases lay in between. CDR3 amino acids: CASSYGGAAYGYTF. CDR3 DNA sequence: TGTGCCAGCAGTTACGGAGGGGCGGCCTATGGCTACACCTTC.

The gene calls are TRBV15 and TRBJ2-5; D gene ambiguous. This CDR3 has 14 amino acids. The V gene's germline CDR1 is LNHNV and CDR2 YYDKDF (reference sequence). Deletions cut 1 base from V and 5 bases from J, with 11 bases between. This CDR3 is CATSRGAVGETQYF. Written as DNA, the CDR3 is TGTGCCACCAGCAGAGGGGCGGTTGGGGAGACCCAGTACTTC.

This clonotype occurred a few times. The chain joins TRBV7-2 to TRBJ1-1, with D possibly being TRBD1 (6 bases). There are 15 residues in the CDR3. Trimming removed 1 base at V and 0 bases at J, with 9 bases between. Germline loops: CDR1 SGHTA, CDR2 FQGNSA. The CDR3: CASSLDQGLNTEAFF. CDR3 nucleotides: TGTGCCAGCAGCTTAGATCAGGGGTTGAACACTGAAGCTTTCTTT.

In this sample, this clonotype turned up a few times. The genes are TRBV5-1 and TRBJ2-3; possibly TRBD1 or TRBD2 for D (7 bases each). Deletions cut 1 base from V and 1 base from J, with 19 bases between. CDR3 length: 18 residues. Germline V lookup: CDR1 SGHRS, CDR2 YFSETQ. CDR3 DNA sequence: TGCGCCAGCAGCTTGCTCGCCCAGGGGGGGCCGCGCACAGATACGCAGTATTTT. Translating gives CASSLLAQGGPRTDTQYF.

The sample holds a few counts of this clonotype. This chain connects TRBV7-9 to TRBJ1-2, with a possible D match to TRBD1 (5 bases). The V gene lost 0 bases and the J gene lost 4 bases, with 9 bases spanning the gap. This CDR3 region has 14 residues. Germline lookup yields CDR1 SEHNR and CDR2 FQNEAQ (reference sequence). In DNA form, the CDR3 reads TGTGCCAGCAGCTTAGCGGGACTTTTCTATGGCTACACCTTC. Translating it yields CASSLAGLFYGYTF.

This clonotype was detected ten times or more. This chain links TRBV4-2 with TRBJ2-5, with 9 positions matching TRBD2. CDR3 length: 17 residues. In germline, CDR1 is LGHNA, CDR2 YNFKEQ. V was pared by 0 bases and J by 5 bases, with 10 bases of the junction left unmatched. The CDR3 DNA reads TGTGCCAGCAGCCAAGATTTAGGCGGGGGGGCCACGGAGACCCAGTACTTC. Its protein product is CASSQDLGGGATETQYF.

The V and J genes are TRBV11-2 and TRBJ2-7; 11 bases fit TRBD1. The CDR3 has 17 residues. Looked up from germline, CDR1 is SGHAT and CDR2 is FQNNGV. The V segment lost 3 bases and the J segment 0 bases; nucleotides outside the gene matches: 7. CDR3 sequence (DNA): TGTGCCAGCAGCTTCCCGGGACAGGGGGTCAGCTCCTACGAGCAGTACTTC. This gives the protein CASSFPGQGVSSYEQYF.

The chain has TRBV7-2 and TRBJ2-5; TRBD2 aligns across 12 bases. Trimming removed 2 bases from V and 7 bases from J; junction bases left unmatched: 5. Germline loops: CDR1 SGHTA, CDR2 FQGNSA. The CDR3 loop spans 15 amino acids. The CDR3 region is CASSLTLAGGPTQYF. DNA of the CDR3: TGTGCCAGCAGCTTAACTCTAGCGGGGGGGCCGACCCAGTACTTC.

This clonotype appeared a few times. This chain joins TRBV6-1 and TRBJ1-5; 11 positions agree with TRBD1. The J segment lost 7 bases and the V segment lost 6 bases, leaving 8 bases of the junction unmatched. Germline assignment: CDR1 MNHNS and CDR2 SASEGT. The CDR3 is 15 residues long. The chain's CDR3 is CASSPGTGGLQPQHF. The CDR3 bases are TGTGCCAGCAGCCCCGGGACAGGGGGTTTACAGCCCCAGCATTTT.

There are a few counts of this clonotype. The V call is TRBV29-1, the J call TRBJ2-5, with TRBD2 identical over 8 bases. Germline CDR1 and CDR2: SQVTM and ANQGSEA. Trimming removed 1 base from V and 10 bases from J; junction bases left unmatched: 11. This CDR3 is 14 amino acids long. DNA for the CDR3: TGCAGCGTTGAAGCGTTGTCTAGCGGGCTGGGCCAGTACTTC. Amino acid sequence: CSVEALSSGLGQYF.

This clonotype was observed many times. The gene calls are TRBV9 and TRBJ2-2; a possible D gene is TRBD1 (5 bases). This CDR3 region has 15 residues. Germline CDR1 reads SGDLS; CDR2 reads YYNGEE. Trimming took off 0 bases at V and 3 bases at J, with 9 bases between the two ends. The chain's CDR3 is CASSVDQGYTGELFF. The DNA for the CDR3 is TGTGCCAGCAGCGTAGATCAGGGTTACACCGGGGAGCTGTTTTTT.

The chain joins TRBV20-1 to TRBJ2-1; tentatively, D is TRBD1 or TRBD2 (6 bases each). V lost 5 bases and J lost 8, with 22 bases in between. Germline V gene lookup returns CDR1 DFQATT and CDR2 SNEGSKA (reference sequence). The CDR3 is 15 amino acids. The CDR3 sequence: CSAGGLSGLEDEQFF. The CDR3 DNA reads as TGCAGTGCTGGGGGGCTTAGCGGCCTGGAGGATGAGCAGTTCTTC.

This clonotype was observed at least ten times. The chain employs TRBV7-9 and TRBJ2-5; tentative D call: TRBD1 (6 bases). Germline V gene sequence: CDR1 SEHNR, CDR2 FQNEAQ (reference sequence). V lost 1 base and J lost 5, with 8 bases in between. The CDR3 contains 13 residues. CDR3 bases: TGTGCCAGCAGCTTAGACAGGGTCGAGACCCAGTACTTC. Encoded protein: CASSLDRVETQYF. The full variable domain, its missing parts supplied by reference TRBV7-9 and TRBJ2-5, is DTGVSQNPRHKITKRGQNVTFRCDPISEHNRLYWYRQTLGQGPEFLTYFQNEAQLEKSRLLSDRFSAERPKGSFSTLEIQRTEQGDSAMYLCASSLDRVETQYFGPGTRLLVL.

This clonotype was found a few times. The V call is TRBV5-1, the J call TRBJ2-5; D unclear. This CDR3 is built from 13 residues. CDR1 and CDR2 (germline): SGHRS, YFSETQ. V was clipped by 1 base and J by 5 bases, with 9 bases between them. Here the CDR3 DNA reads TGCGCCAGCAGCTTGACCTACATGGAGACCCAGTACTTC. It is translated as CASSLTYMETQYF.